This entry lists 19 T cell receptor beta chains sequenced from one sample in a study of cytomegalovirus exposure and HLA in healthy donors. A multiplex PCR was run with 60 Vbeta primers and 13 Jbeta primers. Only in-frame clones appear in the TCRdb table, and some are missing; sequencing was by immunoSEQ multiplex PCR. The sample has about 170,000 clones, roughly 84% seen once. Sequenced input: PBMCs. The receptors stem from a male donor in good health and CMV-seronegative.

This chain connects TRBV19 to TRBJ2-7; D not resolved. The CDR3 length is 13 residues. Trimming cost V 10 bases and J 7 bases, with 20 bases left between them. Per the germline V gene, CDR1 is LNHDA and CDR2 is SQIVND (reference sequence). CDR3 nucleotide sequence: TGTGCCACTATGTCCGGAGCTCTTAGGGAGCAGTACTTC. It is translated as CATMSGALREQYF.

The sample holds a few counts of this clone. The V gene is TRBV19, the J gene TRBJ1-1; the D gene is possibly TRBD1 (6 bases). The length of the CDR3 is 15 residues. Germline CDR1 LNHDA, CDR2 SQIVND (reference sequence). Trimming took 3 bases from V and 4 from J, leaving 15 bases between them. The CDR3 DNA reads TGTGCCAGTAGTATTGGCGGGGGCGTCAGCACTGAAGCTTTCTTT. Translation: CASSIGGGVSTEAFF.

V is TRBV2 and J is TRBJ1-1; 11 positions agree with TRBD1. J lost 7 bases, V lost 4 bases, and 8 bases had no gene match. Per germline, CDR1 SNHLY and CDR2 FYNNEI. The CDR3 contains 15 residues. The CDR3 DNA reads as TGTGCCAGCAGTGTAGATACCGGGACAGGGGGTGAAGCTTTCTTT. The encoded protein is CASSVDTGTGGEAFF. Filled out from reference TRBV2 and TRBJ1-1, the complete variable domain reads EPEVTQTPSHQVTQMGQEVILRCVPISNHLYFYWYRQILGQKVEFLVSFYNNEISEKSEIFDDQFSVERPDGSNFTLKIRSTKLEDSAMYFCASSVDTGTGGEAFFGQGTRLTVV.

Remarks on this clone: One end of the junction is discordant with germline, which a read error may explain. This sequence joins TRBV7-9 and TRBJ2-5, with a weak D call TRBD2 (7 bases). This CDR3 comprises 17 residues. Germline CDR1 and CDR2: SEHNR and FQNEAQ (reference sequence). The CDR3 bases are TGTGCCAGCAGCCGACACCGACGGACTAGGGGACAAGAGATCCAGTACTTC. Its protein is CASSRHRRTRGQEIQYF.

This clone was seen only once. The chain joins TRBV7-7 to TRBJ2-5; D is possibly TRBD1 (6 bases). Germline V CDR1 and CDR2: SSHAT, FNYEAQ (reference sequence). Trimming stripped 5 bases from V and 5 bases from J, with 18 bases between. The CDR3 consists of 15 residues. CDR3 sequence (DNA): TGTGCCAGCAGCCAGAGTCAGGGGAAGGGGGAGACCCAGTACTTC. This sequence encodes CASSQSQGKGETQYF.

This clone was counted only a few times. This rearrangement joins TRBV18 to TRBJ1-2; D uncertain. From germline, CDR1 is KGHSH and CDR2 LQKENI. This CDR3 has 13 residues. Trimming removed 3 bases from V and 7 bases from J, with 12 bases in between. The CDR3 reads CASSPGRDRGYTF. The CDR3 nucleotides read TGTGCCAGCTCACCGGGGAGGGATCGTGGCTACACCTTC.

This clone appeared a single time. The gene calls are TRBV4-2 and TRBJ1-5, with no clear D. Germline V gene data show CDR1 as LGHNA and CDR2 as YNFKEQ. This CDR3 is built from 14 residues. V lost 4 bases and J 3 bases, leaving 10 bases between the germline ends. In DNA, the CDR3 is TGTGCCAGCAGCCCATTTAGTGCCAATCAGCCCCAGCATTTT. Protein sequence: CASSPFSANQPQHF.

The chain is built from TRBV5-5 and TRBJ1-4; D unclear. The CDR3 is 16 residues long. CDR1 is SGHKS, CDR2 YYEKEE, per germline (reference sequence). V lost 3 bases and J 0 bases, leaving 12 bases between the germline ends. CDR3 coding DNA: TGTGCCAGCAGCTCCTCGCCCCACACAACTAATGAAAAACTGTTTTTT. Protein sequence: CASSSSPHTTNEKLFF.

The chain combines TRBV15 with TRBJ1-3; 8 bases are a match to TRBD1. Germline CDR1 and CDR2: LNHNV and YYDKDF (reference sequence). V lost 5 bases, J lost 0 bases, and 27 bases stayed unmatched. The CDR3 has 23 residues. The CDR3 DNA follows: TGTGCCACCAGCGTAGGATGGGTCGATACCCTCGGACAGGGACTTTCCTCTGGAAACACCATATATTTT. Protein product: CATSVGWVDTLGQGLSSGNTIYF. Together with reference TRBV15 and TRBJ1-3, the CDR3 gives the full variable domain: DAMVIQNPRYQVTQFGKPVTLSCSQTLNHNVMYWYQQKSSQAPKLLFHYYDKDFNNEADTPDNFQSRRPNTSFCFLDIRSPGLGDTAMYLCATSVGWVDTLGQGLSSGNTIYFGEGSWLTVV.

V gene TRBV5-4 combines with J gene TRBJ2-1, with TRBD2 matching 10 bases. The germline V gene has CDR1 SGHNT and CDR2 YYREEE (reference sequence). V lost 4 bases, J lost 5 bases, and 9 bases stayed unmatched. The CDR3 has 16 residues. Here the CDR3 DNA reads TGTGCCAGCAGCGGGGGGGGACTAGCGAAGCACAATGAGCAGTTCTTC. As protein: CASSGGGLAKHNEQFF.

The chain couples TRBV28 to TRBJ1-3; D is unclear. This CDR3 region has 18 residues. V dropped 4 bases and J dropped 0 bases, with 19 bases sitting between them. The germline V gene has CDR1 MDHEN and CDR2 SYDVKM. The CDR3 DNA is TGTGCCAGCAGTTACGGGTTTGGCGGGTCAAGCTCTGGAAACACCATATATTTT. Protein: CASSYGFGGSSSGNTIYF.

The chain recombines TRBV6-5 with TRBJ1-4; perhaps TRBD1 as D (6 bases). Germline CDR1 reads MNHEY; CDR2 reads SVGAGI. V lost 0 bases to trimming and J lost 5 bases, with 13 bases between them. The CDR3 is made up of 16 amino acids. This CDR3 is CASSYSWTAPNEKLFF. The CDR3 DNA follows: TGTGCCAGCAGTTACTCCTGGACAGCTCCGAATGAAAAACTGTTTTTT.

The chain has TRBV6-1 and TRBJ2-3, with a possible D match to TRBD2 (6 bases). Trimming cost V 6 bases and J 9 bases, with 16 bases left between them. The CDR3 runs to 13 residues. CDR1 and CDR2 from the germline V gene are MNHNS and SASEGT. The CDR3 loop reads CASRDTPEGTQYF. The CDR3 DNA follows: TGTGCCAGCAGGGACACCCCGGAGGGGACGCAGTATTTT.

The J gene is TRBJ2-2, the V gene TRBV7-8, with no clear D. CDR1 is SGHVS, CDR2 FQNEAQ, per germline. V was pared by 1 base and J by 0 bases, with 9 bases between. This CDR3 contains 16 residues. In nucleotides, the CDR3 is TGTGCCAGCAGCTTAGGAAGAGTTACGAACACCGGGGAGCTGTTTTTT. Its protein product is CASSLGRVTNTGELFF.

The rearrangement links TRBV4-2 to TRBJ2-2; D is ambiguous. This CDR3 has 13 residues. Germline CDR1 reads LGHNA; CDR2 reads YNFKEQ. The ends were cut back, 3 bases at V and 5 bases at J, with 7 bases in the middle. The CDR3 coding sequence is TGTGCCAGCAGCCACGTCCAGACCGGGGAGCTGTTTTTT. Protein sequence: CASSHVQTGELFF.

The chain couples TRBV12-5 to TRBJ2-7; D is unresolved. Trimming removed 7 bases at V and 1 base at J, with 20 bases between. The CDR3 length is 16 residues. Per germline, CDR1 LGHNT and CDR2 FRNRAP. CDR3 residues: CASAPPSSTPSYEQYF. Written as DNA, the CDR3 is TGTGCTAGTGCCCCTCCCTCCTCGACACCTTCCTACGAGCAGTACTTC.

J is TRBJ2-2 and V is TRBV19, with 10 bases lining up with TRBD1. The V gene's germline CDR1 is LNHDA and CDR2 SQIVND (reference sequence). Trimming at V came to 6 bases and at J to 5 bases, leaving 6 bases not matched to a gene. The CDR3 is made up of 15 amino acids. This CDR3 reads CASRPRDRGTGELFF. The DNA for the CDR3 is TGTGCCAGTAGACCCCGGGACAGGGGTACCGGGGAGCTGTTTTTT.

The chain employs TRBV5-1 and TRBJ2-1; 9 bases fit TRBD2. After removal of 0 bases from V and 3 bases from J, the junction contained 1 base not matched to a gene. This CDR3 has 15 amino acids. CDR1 SGHRS and CDR2 YFSETQ come from the germline V gene. The CDR3 region is CASSLGGGDYNEQFF. CDR3 sequence (DNA): TGCGCCAGCAGCTTGGGCGGGGGGGACTACAATGAGCAGTTCTTC.

The CDR3 bases are TGTGCCAGCAGCTCAGGGGAGGGAGGGCAAGAGACCCAGTACTTC. The encoded protein is CASSSGEGGQETQYF. The chain carries TRBV11-3 and TRBJ2-5; D is perhaps TRBD2 (7 bases). This CDR3 contains 15 residues. Trimming removed 4 bases at V and 2 bases at J, with 14 bases between. Germline CDR1 SGHNT, CDR2 YENEEA.